This T cell receptor beta chain was profiled in a study of T-cell memory formation after mild COVID-19. This CDR3 comprises 15 residues. Germline V lookup: CDR1 SGHRS, CDR2 YFSETQ. V shed 4 bases, J shed 5 bases, and the junction held 9 bases outside the gene matches. Using its own MiXCR run on the 5' RACE reads, TCRdb lists one record per CDR3 protein. The sample comprises more than 300,000 distinct CDR3 sequences, roughly 20% of which are singletons, and over 20% rests with the top ten. The material sequenced was PBMCs or a T cell subset sorted from them (not recorded which). V gene TRBV5-1 combines with J gene TRBJ2-7; 10 nucleotides align to TRBD1. This receptor was identified in a man between 18 and 35 years old who had mild COVID-19 (a few samples of this study predate the infection). Cell type and time point are not known. The CDR3 DNA follows: TGCGCCAGCAGCCCCCCCGGGACAGGGGTACACGAGCAGTACTTC. Translated: CASSPPGTGVHEQYF.